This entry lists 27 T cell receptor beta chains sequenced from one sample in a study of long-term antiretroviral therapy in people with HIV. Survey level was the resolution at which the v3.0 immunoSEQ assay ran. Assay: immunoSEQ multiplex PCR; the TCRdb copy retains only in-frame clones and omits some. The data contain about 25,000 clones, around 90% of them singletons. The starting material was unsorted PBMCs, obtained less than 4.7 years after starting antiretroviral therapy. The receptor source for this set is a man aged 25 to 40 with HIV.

CDR3 nucleotide sequence: TGTGCCAGCAGCAACCCGGCGACAGGGCCCTCCTACGAGCAGTACTTC. Protein sequence: CASSNPATGPSYEQYF. The J gene is TRBJ2-7, the V gene TRBV11-1; 7 bases agree with TRBD1. CDR1 and CDR2 from the germline V gene are SGHAT and FQDESV (reference sequence). The CDR3 covers 16 residues. V trimming: 5 bases; J trimming: 0 bases; junction bases outside the gene matches: 10.

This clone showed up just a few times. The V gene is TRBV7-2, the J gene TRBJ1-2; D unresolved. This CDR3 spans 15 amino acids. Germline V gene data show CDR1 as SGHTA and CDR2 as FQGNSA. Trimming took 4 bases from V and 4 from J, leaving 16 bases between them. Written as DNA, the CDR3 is TGTGCCAGCAGCTACCCAGGTCGGAACATCTATGGCTACACCTTC. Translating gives CASSYPGRNIYGYTF.

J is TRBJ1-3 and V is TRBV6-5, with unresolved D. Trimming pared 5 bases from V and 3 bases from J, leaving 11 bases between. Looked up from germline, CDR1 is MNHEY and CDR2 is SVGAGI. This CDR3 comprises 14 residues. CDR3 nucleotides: TGTGCCAGCAGTCGCGGCGGGGATGGAAACACCATATATTTT. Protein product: CASSRGGDGNTIYF.

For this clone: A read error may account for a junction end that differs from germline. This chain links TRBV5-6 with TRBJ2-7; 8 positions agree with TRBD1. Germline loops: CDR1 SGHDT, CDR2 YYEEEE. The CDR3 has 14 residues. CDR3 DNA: TGTGCCAGCAGCCTAGGGACAGGTTTTTACGAGCAGCACTTC. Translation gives CASSLGTGFYEQHF.

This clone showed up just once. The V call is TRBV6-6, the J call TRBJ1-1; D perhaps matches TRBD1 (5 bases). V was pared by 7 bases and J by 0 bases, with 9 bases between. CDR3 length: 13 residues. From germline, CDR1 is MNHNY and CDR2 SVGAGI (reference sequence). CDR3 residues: CASKQGLNTEAFF. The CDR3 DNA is TGTGCCAGCAAGCAGGGACTGAACACTGAAGCTTTCTTT.

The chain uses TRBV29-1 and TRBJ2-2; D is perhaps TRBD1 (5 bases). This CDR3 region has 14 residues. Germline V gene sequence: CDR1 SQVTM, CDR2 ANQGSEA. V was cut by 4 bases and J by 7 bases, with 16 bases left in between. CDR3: CSVGGEGFFGELFF. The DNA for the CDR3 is TGCAGCGTTGGGGGCGAAGGTTTTTTCGGGGAGCTGTTTTTT.

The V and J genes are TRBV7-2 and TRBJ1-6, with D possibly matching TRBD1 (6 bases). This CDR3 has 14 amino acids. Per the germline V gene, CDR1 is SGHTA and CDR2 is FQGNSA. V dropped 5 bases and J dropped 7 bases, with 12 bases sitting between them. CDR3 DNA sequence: TGTGCCAGCAGCGCCCTACAGGGAAATTCACCCCTCCACTTT. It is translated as CASSALQGNSPLHF.

Here the CDR3 reads CASSQAWNTGELFF. The CDR3 DNA sequence: TGCGCCAGCAGCCAAGCGTGGAACACCGGGGAGCTGTTTTTT. The V and J genes are TRBV4-3 and TRBJ2-2; D remains ambiguous. Trimming removed 1 base from V and 1 base from J, with 4 bases in between. From germline, CDR1 is LGHNA and CDR2 YSLEER. CDR3 length: 14 residues.

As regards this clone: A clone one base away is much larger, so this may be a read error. The CDR3 loop is CASSLARNTEAFF. CDR3 nucleotide sequence: TGTGCCAGCAGCTTGGCGAGGAACACTGAAGCTTTCTTT. The chain recombines TRBV5-4 with TRBJ1-1; the D is unclear. The CDR3 covers 13 residues. V shed 0 bases and J shed 1 base, with 4 bases lying between them. Germline CDR1 is SGHNT and CDR2 is YYREEE (reference sequence).

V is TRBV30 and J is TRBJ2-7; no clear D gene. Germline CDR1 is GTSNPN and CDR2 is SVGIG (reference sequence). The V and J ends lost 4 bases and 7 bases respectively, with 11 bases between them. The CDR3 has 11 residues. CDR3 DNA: TGTGCCTGGAAAGACCAGACAGAGCAGTACTTC. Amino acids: CAWKDQTEQYF.

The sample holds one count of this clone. CDR3 protein: CASSFTTTGGSQPQHF. In nucleotides, the CDR3 is TGTGCCAGCAGCTTCACCACAACAGGGGGCAGTCAGCCCCAGCATTTT. The chain combines TRBV5-6 with TRBJ1-5, with 9 positions matching TRBD1. The CDR3 consists of 16 residues. V lost 2 bases, J lost 6 bases, and 9 bases stayed unmatched. Germline CDR1 reads SGHDT; CDR2 reads YYEEEE.

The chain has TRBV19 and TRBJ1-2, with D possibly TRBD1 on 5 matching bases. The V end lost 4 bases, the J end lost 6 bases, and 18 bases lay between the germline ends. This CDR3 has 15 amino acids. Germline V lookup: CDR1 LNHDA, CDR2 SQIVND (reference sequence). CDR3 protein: CASSTGRTPFDGYTF. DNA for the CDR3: TGTGCCAGTAGTACGGGACGGACACCCTTCGATGGCTACACCTTC.

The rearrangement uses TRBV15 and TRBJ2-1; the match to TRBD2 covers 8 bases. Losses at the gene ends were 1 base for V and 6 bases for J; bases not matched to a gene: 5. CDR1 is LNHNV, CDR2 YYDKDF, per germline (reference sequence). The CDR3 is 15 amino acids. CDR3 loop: CATSRGSLAVNEQFF. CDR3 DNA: TGTGCCACCAGCAGAGGTTCACTAGCGGTCAATGAGCAGTTCTTC.

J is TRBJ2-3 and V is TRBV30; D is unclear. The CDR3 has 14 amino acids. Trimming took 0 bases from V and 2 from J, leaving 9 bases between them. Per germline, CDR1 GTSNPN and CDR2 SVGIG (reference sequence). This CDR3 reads CAWSVETSTDTQYF. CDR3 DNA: TGTGCCTGGAGTGTTGAGACATCCACAGATACGCAGTATTTT.

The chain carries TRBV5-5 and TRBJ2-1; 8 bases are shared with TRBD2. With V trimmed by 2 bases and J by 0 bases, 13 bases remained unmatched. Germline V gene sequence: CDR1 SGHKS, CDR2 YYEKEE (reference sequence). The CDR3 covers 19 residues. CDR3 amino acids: CASSLKGLGGVSSYNEQFF. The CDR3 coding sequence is TGTGCCAGCAGCTTAAAGGGACTAGGAGGAGTAAGCTCCTACAATGAGCAGTTCTTC.

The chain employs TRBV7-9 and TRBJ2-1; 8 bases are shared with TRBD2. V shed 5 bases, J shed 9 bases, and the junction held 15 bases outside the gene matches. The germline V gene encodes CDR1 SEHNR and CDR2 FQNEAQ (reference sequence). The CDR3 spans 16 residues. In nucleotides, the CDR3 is TGTGCCAGCAGCCCCCCAGCCCAGCGGGAGTACGGTGAGCAGTTCTTC. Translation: CASSPPAQREYGEQFF.

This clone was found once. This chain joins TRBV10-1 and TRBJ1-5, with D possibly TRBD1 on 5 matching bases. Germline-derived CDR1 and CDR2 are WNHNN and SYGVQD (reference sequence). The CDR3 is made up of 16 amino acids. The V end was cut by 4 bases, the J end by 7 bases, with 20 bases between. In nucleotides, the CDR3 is TGCGCCAGCAGTGTTATGGATACAGGCTTTCGGCAGCCCCAGCATTTT. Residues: CASSVMDTGFRQPQHF.

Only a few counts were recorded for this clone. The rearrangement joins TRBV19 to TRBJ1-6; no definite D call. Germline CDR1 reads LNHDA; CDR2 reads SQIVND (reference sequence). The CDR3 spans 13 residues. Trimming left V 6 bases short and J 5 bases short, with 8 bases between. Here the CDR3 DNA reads TGTGCCAGTAGGAGGGCCCATAATTCACCCCTCCACTTT. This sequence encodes CASRRAHNSPLHF. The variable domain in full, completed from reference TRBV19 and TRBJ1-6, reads DGGITQSPKYLFRKEGQNVTLSCEQNLNHDAMYWYRQDPGQGLRLIYYSQIVNDFQKGDIAEGYSVSREKKESFPLTVTSAQKNPTAFYLCASRRAHNSPLHFGNGTRLTVT.

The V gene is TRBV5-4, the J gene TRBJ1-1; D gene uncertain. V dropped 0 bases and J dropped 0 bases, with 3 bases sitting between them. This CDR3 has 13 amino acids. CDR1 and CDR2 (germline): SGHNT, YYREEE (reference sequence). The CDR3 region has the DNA TGTGCCAGCAGCTTGGAACTGAACACTGAAGCTTTCTTT. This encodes CASSLELNTEAFF.

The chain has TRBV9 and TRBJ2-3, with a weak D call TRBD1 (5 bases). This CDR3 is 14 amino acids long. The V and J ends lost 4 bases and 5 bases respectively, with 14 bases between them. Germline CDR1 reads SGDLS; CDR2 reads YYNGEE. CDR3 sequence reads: CASSLWGFGDTQYF. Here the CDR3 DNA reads TGTGCCAGCAGCCTCTGGGGCTTCGGAGATACGCAGTATTTT.

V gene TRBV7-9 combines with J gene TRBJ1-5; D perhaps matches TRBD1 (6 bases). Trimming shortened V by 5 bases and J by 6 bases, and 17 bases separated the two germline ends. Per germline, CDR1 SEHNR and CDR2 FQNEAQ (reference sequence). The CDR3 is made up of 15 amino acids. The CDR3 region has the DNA TGTGCCAGCAGCAAAGGGCCGGGGGCCCGTCAGCCCCAGCATTTT. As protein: CASSKGPGARQPQHF.

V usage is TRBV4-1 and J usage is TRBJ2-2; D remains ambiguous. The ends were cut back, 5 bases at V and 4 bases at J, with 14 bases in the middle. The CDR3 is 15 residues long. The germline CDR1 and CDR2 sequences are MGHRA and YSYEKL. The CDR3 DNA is TGCGCCAGCAGCTCTCGTCCGGTGGGCACCGGGGAGCTGTTTTTT. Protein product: CASSSRPVGTGELFF.

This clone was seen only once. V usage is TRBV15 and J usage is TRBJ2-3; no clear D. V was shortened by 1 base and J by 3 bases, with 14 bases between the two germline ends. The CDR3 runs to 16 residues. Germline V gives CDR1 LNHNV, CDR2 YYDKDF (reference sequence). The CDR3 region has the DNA TGTGCCACCAGCAGAGGTTTGCAGGCTGGGACAGATACGCAGTATTTT. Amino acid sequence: CATSRGLQAGTDTQYF.

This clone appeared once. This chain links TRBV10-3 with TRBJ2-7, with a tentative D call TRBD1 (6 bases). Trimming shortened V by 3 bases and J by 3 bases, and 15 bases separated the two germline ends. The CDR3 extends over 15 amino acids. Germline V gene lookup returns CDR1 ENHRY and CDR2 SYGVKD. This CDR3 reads CAISDWGPLDYEQYF. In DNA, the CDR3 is TGTGCCATCAGTGATTGGGGGCCCCTCGACTACGAGCAGTACTTC.

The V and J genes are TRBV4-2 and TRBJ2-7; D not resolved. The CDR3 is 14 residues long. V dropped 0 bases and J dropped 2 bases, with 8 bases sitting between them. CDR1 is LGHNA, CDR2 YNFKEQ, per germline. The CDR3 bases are TGTGCCAGCAGCCAAGATCTCTCAACCTACGAGCAGTACTTC. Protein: CASSQDLSTYEQYF.

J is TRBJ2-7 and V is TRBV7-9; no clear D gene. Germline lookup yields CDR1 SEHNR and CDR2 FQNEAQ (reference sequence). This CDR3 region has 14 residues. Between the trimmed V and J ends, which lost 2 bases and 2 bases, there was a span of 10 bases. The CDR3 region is CASSLKGNPYEQYF. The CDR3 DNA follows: TGTGCCAGCAGCTTAAAGGGAAACCCCTACGAGCAGTACTTC.

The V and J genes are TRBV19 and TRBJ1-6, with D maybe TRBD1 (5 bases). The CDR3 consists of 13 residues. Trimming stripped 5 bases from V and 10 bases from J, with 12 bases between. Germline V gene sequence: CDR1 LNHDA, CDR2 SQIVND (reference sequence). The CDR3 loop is CASSLTQGSPLHF. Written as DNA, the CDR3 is TGTGCCAGTAGTCTTACTCAGGGCTCACCCCTCCACTTT.